The next 28 T cell receptor beta chains were all read from a single sample in a study of CD8 T cells in ankylosing spondylitis. Their antigens are not known. Study-level findings and limits: Apparently characteristic of ankylosing spondylitis blood was a TCR beta motif (about 8 highly homologous variants).

MiXCR, applied by TCRdb to the 5' RACE reads, yields one record per CDR3 protein. Seen here are 750,000 to 850,000 distinct CDR3 sequences, about 10% observed once, and the top ten hold about 0.5%. The source material was blood, either unsorted or a sorted T cell fraction (not recorded which). The origin of the receptors is a male donor with ankylosing spondylitis.

V gene TRBV7-9 combines with J gene TRBJ2-7; unclear D gene. Trimming removed 5 bases at V and 2 bases at J, with 19 bases between. This CDR3 is 16 amino acids long. Germline CDR1 reads SEHNR; CDR2 reads FQNEAQ (reference sequence). This CDR3 is CASSHLAGTIPYEQYF. The CDR3 DNA reads TGTGCCAGCAGCCACCTGGCAGGTACGATACCCTACGAGCAGTACTTC.

This clonotype was counted ten times or more. The rearrangement links TRBV7-2 to TRBJ2-7; TRBD2 matches 9 bases. Germline V gene data show CDR1 as SGHTA and CDR2 as FQGNSA. CDR3 length equals 15 residues. Unmatched junction bases numbered 10, after V lost 5 bases and J lost 5 bases. This CDR3 reads CASSPQAGGQNEQYF. CDR3 nucleotides: TGTGCCAGCAGCCCTCAAGCGGGAGGCCAGAACGAGCAGTACTTC.

This clonotype was picked up many times. This rearrangement joins TRBV5-1 to TRBJ2-7; D possibly uses TRBD1 or TRBD2 (6 bases each). The germline V gene encodes CDR1 SGHRS and CDR2 YFSETQ. The germline V and J ends were trimmed by 7 bases and 3 bases, with 17 bases remaining between them. There are 14 residues in the CDR3. The CDR3 nucleotides are TGCGCCAGCCGCTCGGGGGCGGGGAGCTACGAGCAGTACTTC. It codes for CASRSGAGSYEQYF.

This clonotype was seen a few times. V and J are TRBV10-3 and TRBJ1-2; D remains unclear. The length of the CDR3 is 14 residues. Germline CDR1 and CDR2: ENHRY and SYGVKD. The V end lost 4 bases, the J end lost 3 bases, and 12 bases lay between the germline ends. The chain's CDR3 is CAISVGLRDYGYTF. The CDR3 nucleotides are TGTGCCATCAGTGTGGGATTGAGGGACTATGGCTACACCTTC.

The V call is TRBV24-1, the J call TRBJ1-2, with 7 bases fitting TRBD1. V lost 2 bases and J lost 7; bases outside the gene matches: 9. This CDR3 contains 15 residues. Germline V gives CDR1 KGHDR, CDR2 SFDVKD. CDR3 residues: CATSDSRPYRGGYTF. In DNA form, the CDR3 reads TGTGCCACCAGTGATTCCCGTCCCTACAGGGGTGGCTACACCTTC.

This clonotype was observed at least ten times. This rearrangement joins TRBV7-8 to TRBJ1-1; no clear D. The V and J ends lost 3 bases and 1 base respectively, with 9 bases between them. The CDR3 spans 14 residues. Germline V gene data show CDR1 as SGHVS and CDR2 as FQNEAQ. The CDR3 nucleotides are TGTGCCAGCAGCTTTCTGACCCGGAACACTGAAGCTTTCTTT. Protein: CASSFLTRNTEAFF.

This clonotype was seen repeatedly, ten times or more. V and J are TRBV6-5 and TRBJ2-3; possibly TRBD2 for D (5 bases). Trimming removed 4 bases from V and 7 bases from J, with 18 bases in between. The CDR3 totals 15 residues. Per germline, CDR1 MNHEY and CDR2 SVGAGI. CDR3 sequence: CASSLIGLSRNTQYF. Written as DNA, the CDR3 is TGTGCCAGCAGTTTGATTGGACTCAGTCGCAATACGCAGTATTTT.

As regards this clonotype: Germline is not matched at one junction end, which may reflect a read error. This chain links TRBV5-1 with TRBJ2-5; weak D call: TRBD1 (6 bases). Germline lookup yields CDR1 SGHRS and CDR2 YFSETQ. The CDR3 has 15 amino acids. The CDR3 nucleotides are TGCGCCAGCAGATTGGGCGCCAGGGGCCAAGAGACCCAGTACTTC. Translated: CASRLGARGQETQYF.

This clonotype appeared a few times. V and J are TRBV6-1 and TRBJ2-3; D unresolved. The CDR3 has 13 amino acids. Germline V lookup: CDR1 MNHNS, CDR2 SASEGT. V was shortened by 6 bases and J by 2 bases, with 9 bases between the two germline ends. Here the CDR3 DNA reads TGTGCCAGCAGGCTACCTTCCACAGATACGCAGTATTTT. Encoded protein: CASRLPSTDTQYF.

In its sample, this clonotype was seen many times. The chain recombines TRBV7-2 with TRBJ2-5; D is unresolved. The CDR3 covers 13 residues. Germline-derived CDR1 and CDR2 are SGHTA and FQGNSA. Between the trimmed V and J ends, which lost 2 bases and 4 bases, there was a span of 8 bases. CDR3 sequence: CASSLNLGETQYF. The CDR3, as DNA: TGTGCCAGCAGCTTAAATTTGGGAGAGACCCAGTACTTC.

The chain couples TRBV10-3 to TRBJ2-7; 8 bases align to TRBD2. J lost 0 bases, V lost 0 bases, and 4 bases had no gene match. This CDR3 spans 16 amino acids. Looked up from germline, CDR1 is ENHRY and CDR2 is SYGVKD. The chain's CDR3 is CAISESAGGVSYEQYF. The CDR3 DNA reads TGTGCCATCAGTGAGTCGGCCGGGGGGGTCTCCTACGAGCAGTACTTC.

The chain is built from TRBV7-2 and TRBJ1-1; perhaps TRBD1 as D (5 bases). The CDR3 has 13 residues. In germline, CDR1 is SGHTA, CDR2 FQGNSA. The V end was cut by 2 bases, the J end by 11 bases, with 15 bases between. The CDR3 bases are TGTGCCAGCAGCTTATTAGGAGGGGTGGATGCTTTCTTT. Encoded protein: CASSLLGGVDAFF.

The CDR3 sequence: CASSLVVTSDYSPLHF. DNA for the CDR3: TGCGCCAGCAGCTTGGTTGTAACATCGGACTATTCACCCCTCCACTTT. This chain links TRBV5-1 with TRBJ1-6; D is uncertain. V lost 0 bases and J lost 8, with 15 bases in between. This CDR3 region has 16 residues. Looked up from germline, CDR1 is SGHRS and CDR2 is YFSETQ.

A few counts support this clonotype. The chain employs TRBV7-8 and TRBJ1-2, with no clear D. The CDR3 covers 11 residues. Trimming stripped 5 bases from V and 7 bases from J, with 8 bases between. Looked up from germline, CDR1 is SGHVS and CDR2 is FQNEAQ. The chain's CDR3 is CASSAGVGYTF. CDR3 bases: TGTGCCAGCAGCGCGGGTGTTGGCTACACCTTC. The full variable domain, its missing parts supplied by reference TRBV7-8 and TRBJ1-2, is GAGVSQSPRYKVAKRGQDVALRCDPISGHVSLFWYQQALGQGPEFLTYFQNEAQLDKSGLPSDRFFAERPEGSVSTLKIQRTQQEDSAVYLCASSAGVGYTFGSGTRLTVV.

This chain connects TRBV5-1 to TRBJ1-4; D uncertain. The CDR3 spans 15 residues. CDR1 and CDR2 from the germline V gene are SGHRS and YFSETQ. Trimming left V 1 base short and J 5 bases short, with 12 bases between. This chain's CDR3 is CASSLNALPNEKLFF. CDR3 nucleotides: TGCGCCAGCAGCTTGAATGCCCTCCCAAATGAAAAACTGTTTTTT.

Here the CDR3 reads CATMRNTGELFF. Here the CDR3 DNA reads TGTGCCACCATGAGGAACACCGGGGAGCTGTTTTTT. J is TRBJ2-2 and V is TRBV24-1; no reliable D call. The CDR3 loop spans 12 amino acids. Trimming left V 8 bases short and J 1 base short, with 4 bases between. CDR1 is KGHDR and CDR2 is SFDVKD in the germline V gene.

This chain links TRBV7-9 with TRBJ1-2; D call uncertain. The CDR3 runs to 16 residues. Per the germline V gene, CDR1 is SEHNR and CDR2 is FQNEAQ (reference sequence). Trimming removed 2 bases at V and 2 bases at J, with 15 bases between. This CDR3 reads CASSLQGQTRNYGYTF. The CDR3 DNA reads as TGTGCCAGCAGCTTACAAGGGCAGACACGAAACTATGGCTACACCTTC.

This clonotype has a count of ten or more. The V and J genes are TRBV4-3 and TRBJ2-5; 12 bases are a match to TRBD2. Germline CDR1 reads LGHNA; CDR2 reads YSLEER. Trimming took 1 base from V and 0 from J; bases not matched to a gene: 3. The CDR3 sequence is 17 residues long. The CDR3 is CASSQVGTSGYQETQYF. DNA of the CDR3: TGCGCCAGCAGCCAAGTAGGGACTAGCGGGTACCAAGAGACCCAGTACTTC.

This clonotype appeared a few times. This sequence joins TRBV20-1 and TRBJ1-3; no definite D call. V was pared by 3 bases and J by 2 bases, with 11 bases between. The CDR3 contains 14 residues. CDR1 and CDR2 (germline): DFQATT, SNEGSKA (reference sequence). The chain's CDR3 is CSARAGGTGNTIYF. For the CDR3, the DNA is TGCAGTGCTAGGGCAGGTGGGACTGGAAACACCATATATTTT.

CDR3 DNA: TGTGCCACCAGCAGAGTACTAGCTAATGAGCAGTTCTTC. Its protein is CATSRVLANEQFF. The chain couples TRBV15 to TRBJ2-1; tentatively, D is TRBD2 (6 bases). The germline gives CDR1 LNHNV, CDR2 YYDKDF (reference sequence). V was trimmed by 1 base and J by 7 bases, leaving 8 bases between them. The CDR3 runs 13 residues.

The V call is TRBV7-2, the J call TRBJ1-1, with 12 bases aligning to TRBD1. V lost 4 bases, J lost 7 bases, and 10 bases stayed unmatched. This CDR3 region has 16 residues. Germline V gene lookup returns CDR1 SGHTA and CDR2 FQGNSA. CDR3 in DNA: TGTGCCAGCAGCTCCGACCGGGACAGGGGGCATGGTGAAGCTTTCTTT. This encodes CASSSDRDRGHGEAFF.

The chain carries TRBV2 and TRBJ2-2; D gene unclear. The CDR3 covers 13 residues. The V end lost 4 bases, the J end lost 6 bases, and 9 bases lay between the germline ends. Germline assignment: CDR1 SNHLY and CDR2 FYNNEI. CDR3 amino acids: CASSVIVPGELFF. In nucleotides, the CDR3 is TGTGCCAGCAGTGTTATAGTTCCCGGGGAGCTGTTTTTT.

This clonotype occurred a few times. V is TRBV4-3 and J is TRBJ2-1; 9 nucleotides match TRBD1. The CDR3 has 15 residues. The J segment lost 7 bases and the V segment lost 4 bases, leaving 8 bases of the junction unmatched. CDR1 is LGHNA, CDR2 YSLEER, per germline. For the CDR3, the DNA is TGCGCCAGCAGCCCTGTACTCGGGACAGGGAATGAGCAGTTCTTC. Translation: CASSPVLGTGNEQFF.

This clonotype has ten or more counts. This chain links TRBV12-3 or TRBV12-4 with TRBJ2-6, with unresolved D. This CDR3 region has 14 residues. Trimming took 7 bases from V and 2 from J, leaving 9 bases between them. CDR3 protein: CASTLQAGANVLTF. The CDR3 DNA reads TGTGCCAGCACCCTTCAAGCTGGGGCCAACGTCCTGACTTTC.

The chain couples TRBV15 to TRBJ1-5; D is unresolved. The CDR3 has 13 residues. Between the trimmed V and J ends, which lost 0 bases and 7 bases, there was a span of 7 bases. Germline V gives CDR1 LNHNV, CDR2 YYDKDF (reference sequence). The CDR3 loop reads CATSREGRQPQHF. The CDR3 nucleotides are TGTGCCACCAGCAGAGAGGGGAGGCAGCCCCAGCATTTT. Variable domain in full (rest from reference TRBV15 and TRBJ1-5): DAMVIQNPRYQVTQFGKPVTLSCSQTLNHNVMYWYQQKSSQAPKLLFHYYDKDFNNEADTPDNFQSRRPNTSFCFLDIRSPGLGDTAMYLCATSREGRQPQHFGDGTRLSIL.

This clonotype was picked up a small number of times. The chain joins TRBV20-1 to TRBJ2-1, with 8 nucleotides matching TRBD1. CDR1 is DFQATT and CDR2 is SNEGSKA in the germline V gene (reference sequence). The length of the CDR3 is 14 residues. V dropped 5 bases and J dropped 7; count of bases not matched to a gene: 10. The CDR3 nucleotides read TGCAGTGCTTCCGACAGGGGCGTGGGAAATGAGCAGTTCTTC. Encoded protein: CSASDRGVGNEQFF.

This clonotype was counted a few times. The V call is TRBV29-1, the J call TRBJ1-2, with no clear D. The V and J ends lost 4 bases and 8 bases respectively, with 20 bases between them. Germline V gene data show CDR1 as SQVTM and CDR2 as ANQGSEA. CDR3 length: 14 residues. The DNA of the CDR3 is TGCAGCGTTGGTGGGCCCCTCATTCGGGAAGGCTACACCTTC. Its protein is CSVGGPLIREGYTF.

The chain is built from TRBV9 and TRBJ2-5; perhaps TRBD2 as D (5 bases). The CDR3 length is 13 residues. CDR1 is SGDLS, CDR2 YYNGEE, per germline. Trimming removed 8 bases from V and 4 bases from J, with 15 bases in between. In DNA, the CDR3 is TGTGCCAGAAGCCCTAGCCCCAGAGAGACCCAGTACTTC. Translated: CARSPSPRETQYF.